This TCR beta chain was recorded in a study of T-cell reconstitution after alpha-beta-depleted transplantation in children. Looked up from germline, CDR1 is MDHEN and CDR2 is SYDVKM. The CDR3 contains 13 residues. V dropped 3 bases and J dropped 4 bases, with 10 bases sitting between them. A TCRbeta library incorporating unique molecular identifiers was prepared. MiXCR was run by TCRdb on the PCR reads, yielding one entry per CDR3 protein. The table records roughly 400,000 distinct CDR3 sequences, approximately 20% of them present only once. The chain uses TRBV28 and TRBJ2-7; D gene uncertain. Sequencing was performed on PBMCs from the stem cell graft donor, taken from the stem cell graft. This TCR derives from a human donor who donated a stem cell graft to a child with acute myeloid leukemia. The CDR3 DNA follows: TGTGCCAGCAGTTTGCGATCCATTTACGAGCAGTACTTC. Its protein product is CASSLRSIYEQYF.